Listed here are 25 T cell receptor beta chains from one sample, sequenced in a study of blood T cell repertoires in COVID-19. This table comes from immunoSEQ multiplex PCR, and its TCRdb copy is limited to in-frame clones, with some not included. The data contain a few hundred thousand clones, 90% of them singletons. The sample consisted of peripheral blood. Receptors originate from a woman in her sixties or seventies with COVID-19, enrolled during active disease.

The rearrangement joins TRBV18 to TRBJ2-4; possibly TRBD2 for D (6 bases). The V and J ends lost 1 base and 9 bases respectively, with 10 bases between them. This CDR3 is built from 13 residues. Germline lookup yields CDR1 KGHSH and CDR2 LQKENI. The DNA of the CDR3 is TGTGCCAGCTCACCACGACGGGAGAGCATTCAGTACTTC. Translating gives CASSPRRESIQYF. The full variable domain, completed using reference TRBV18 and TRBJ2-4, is NAGVMQNPRHLVRRRGQEARLRCSPMKGHSHVYWYRQLPEEGLKFMVYLQKENIIDESGMPKERFSAEFPKEGPSILRIQQVVRGDSAAYFCASSPRRESIQYFGAGTRLSVL.

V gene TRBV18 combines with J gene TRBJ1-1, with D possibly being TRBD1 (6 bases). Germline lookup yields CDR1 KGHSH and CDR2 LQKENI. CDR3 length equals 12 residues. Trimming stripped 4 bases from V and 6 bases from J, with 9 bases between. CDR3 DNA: TGTGCCAGCTCACTGCAGGGGTCTGAAGCTTTCTTT. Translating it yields CASSLQGSEAFF.

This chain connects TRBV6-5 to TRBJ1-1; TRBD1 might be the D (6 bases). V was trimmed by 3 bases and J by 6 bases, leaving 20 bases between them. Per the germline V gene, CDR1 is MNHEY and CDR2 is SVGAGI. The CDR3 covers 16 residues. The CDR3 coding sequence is TGTGCCAGCAGTTATACAGACAGGCGGGGGAAGCCTGAAGCTTTCTTT. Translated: CASSYTDRRGKPEAFF.

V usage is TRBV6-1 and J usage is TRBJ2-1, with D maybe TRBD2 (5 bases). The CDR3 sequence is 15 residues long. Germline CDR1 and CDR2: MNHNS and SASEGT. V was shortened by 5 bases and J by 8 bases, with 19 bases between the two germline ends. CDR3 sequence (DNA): TGTGCCAGCAGTCACAGCGGTCTCTTTGGCGATGAGCAGTTCTTC. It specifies CASSHSGLFGDEQFF.

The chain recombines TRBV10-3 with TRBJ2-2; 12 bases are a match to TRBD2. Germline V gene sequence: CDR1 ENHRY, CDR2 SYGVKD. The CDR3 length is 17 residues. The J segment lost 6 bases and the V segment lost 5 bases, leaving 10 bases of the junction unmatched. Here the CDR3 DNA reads TGTGCCATCAGTACCGCTAGCGGGGGGGCTGGCGCCGGGGAGCTGTTTTTT. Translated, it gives CAISTASGGAGAGELFF.

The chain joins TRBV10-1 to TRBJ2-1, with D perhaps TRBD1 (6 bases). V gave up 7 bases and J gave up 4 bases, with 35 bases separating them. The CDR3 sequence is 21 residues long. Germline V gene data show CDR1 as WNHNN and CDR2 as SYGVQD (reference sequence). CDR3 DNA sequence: TGCGCCAGCACCCAATCACCGGGACAAGGGTCCCAGGGATTTGGTTACAATGAGCAGTTCTTC. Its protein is CASTQSPGQGSQGFGYNEQFF.

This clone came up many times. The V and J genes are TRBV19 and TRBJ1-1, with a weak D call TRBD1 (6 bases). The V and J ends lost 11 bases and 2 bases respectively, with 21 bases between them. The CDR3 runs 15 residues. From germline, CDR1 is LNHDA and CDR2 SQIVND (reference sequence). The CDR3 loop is CASLGGGAINTEAFF. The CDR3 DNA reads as TGTGCCTCCCTCGGGGGGGGCGCTATTAACACTGAAGCTTTCTTT.

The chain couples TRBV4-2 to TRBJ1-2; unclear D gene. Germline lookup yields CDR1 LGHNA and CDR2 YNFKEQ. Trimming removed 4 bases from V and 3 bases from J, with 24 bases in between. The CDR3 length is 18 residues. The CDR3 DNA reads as TGTGCCAGCAGCCCCGAATCTGGGCAGTCTTTATTTCACTATGGCTACACCTTC. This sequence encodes CASSPESGQSLFHYGYTF.

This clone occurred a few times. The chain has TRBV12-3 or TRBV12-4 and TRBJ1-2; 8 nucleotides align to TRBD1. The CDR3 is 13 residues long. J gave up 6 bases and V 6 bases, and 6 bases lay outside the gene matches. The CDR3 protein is CASSGQGRNGYTF. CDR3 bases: TGTGCCAGCAGCGGACAGGGCAGGAATGGCTACACCTTC.

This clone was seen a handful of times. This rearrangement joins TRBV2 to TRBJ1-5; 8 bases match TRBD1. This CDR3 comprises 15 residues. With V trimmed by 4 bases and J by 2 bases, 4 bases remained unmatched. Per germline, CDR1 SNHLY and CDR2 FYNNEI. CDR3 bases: TGTGCCAGCAGTGGACAGGGGCTGGGCAATCAGCCCCAGCATTTT. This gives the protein CASSGQGLGNQPQHF. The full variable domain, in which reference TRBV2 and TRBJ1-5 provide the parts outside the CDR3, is EPEVTQTPSHQVTQMGQEVILRCVPISNHLYFYWYRQILGQKVEFLVSFYNNEISEKSEIFDDQFSVERPDGSNFTLKIRSTKLEDSAMYFCASSGQGLGNQPQHFGDGTRLSIL.

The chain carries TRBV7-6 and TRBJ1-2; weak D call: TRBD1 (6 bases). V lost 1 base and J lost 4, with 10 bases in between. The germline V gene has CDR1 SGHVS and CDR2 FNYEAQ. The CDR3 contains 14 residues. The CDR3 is CASSLEAQGYGYTF. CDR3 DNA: TGTGCCAGCAGCTTAGAAGCACAGGGCTATGGCTACACCTTC.

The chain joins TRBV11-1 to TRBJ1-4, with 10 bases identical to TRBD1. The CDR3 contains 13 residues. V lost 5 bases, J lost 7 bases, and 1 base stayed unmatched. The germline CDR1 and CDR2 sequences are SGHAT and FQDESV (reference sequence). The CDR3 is CASSRDRGEKLFF. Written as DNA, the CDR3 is TGTGCCAGCAGCCGGGACAGGGGTGAAAAACTGTTTTTT.

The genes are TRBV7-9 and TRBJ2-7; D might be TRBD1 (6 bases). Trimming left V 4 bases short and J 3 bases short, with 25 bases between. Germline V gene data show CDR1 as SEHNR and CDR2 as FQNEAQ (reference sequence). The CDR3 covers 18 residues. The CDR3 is CASSSTDMGQGPFYEQYF. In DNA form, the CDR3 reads TGTGCCAGCAGCTCCACCGACATGGGGCAGGGGCCTTTCTACGAGCAGTACTTC.

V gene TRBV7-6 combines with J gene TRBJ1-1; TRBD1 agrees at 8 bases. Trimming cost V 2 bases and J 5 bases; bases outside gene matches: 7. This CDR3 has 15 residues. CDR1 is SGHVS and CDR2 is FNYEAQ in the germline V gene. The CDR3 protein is CASSLLRQGSTEAFF. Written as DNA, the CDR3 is TGTGCCAGCAGCTTACTAAGACAGGGGAGTACTGAAGCTTTCTTT.

The CDR3, as DNA: TGCGCCAGCAGCGCCCGACAGGTAGTGGGCACTGAAGCTTTCTTT. Protein product: CASSARQVVGTEAFF. The chain has TRBV5-1 and TRBJ1-1; D is possibly TRBD1 (6 bases). Germline CDR1 is SGHRS and CDR2 is YFSETQ. This CDR3 is 15 amino acids long. The V end lost 4 bases, the J end lost 4 bases, and 17 bases lay between the germline ends.

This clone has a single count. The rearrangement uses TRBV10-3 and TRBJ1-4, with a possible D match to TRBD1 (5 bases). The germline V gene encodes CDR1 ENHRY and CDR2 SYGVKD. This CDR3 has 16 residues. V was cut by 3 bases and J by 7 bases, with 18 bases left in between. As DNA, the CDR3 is TGTGCCATCAGTGATATACTCCGGCCAGGGTCTGAAAAACTGTTTTTT. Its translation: CAISDILRPGSEKLFF.

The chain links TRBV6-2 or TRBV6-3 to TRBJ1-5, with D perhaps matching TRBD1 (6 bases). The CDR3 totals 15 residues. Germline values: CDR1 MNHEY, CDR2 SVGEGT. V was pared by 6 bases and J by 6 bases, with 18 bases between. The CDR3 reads CASSLSSGDRQPQHF. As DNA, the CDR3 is TGTGCCAGCAGCCTAAGTTCAGGGGATCGTCAGCCCCAGCATTTT.

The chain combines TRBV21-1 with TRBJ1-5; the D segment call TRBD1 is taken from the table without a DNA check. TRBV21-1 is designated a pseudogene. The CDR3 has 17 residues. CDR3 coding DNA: TGTGCCAGCAATTCTACAGGGTTCTCTTATAGCAATCAGCCCCAGCATTTT. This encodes CASNSTGFSYSNQPQHF.

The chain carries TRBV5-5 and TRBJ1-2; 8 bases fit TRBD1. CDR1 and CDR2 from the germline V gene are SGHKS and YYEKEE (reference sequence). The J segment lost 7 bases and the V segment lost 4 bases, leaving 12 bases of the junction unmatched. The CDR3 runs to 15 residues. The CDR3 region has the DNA TGTGCCAGCAGCAGAACAGGGGGGAGAGCTGGTGGCTACACCTTC. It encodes CASSRTGGRAGGYTF.

The CDR3 DNA sequence: TGTGCCAGTAGTATTTCGAGGACAGTGGCTCAGCCCCAGCATTTT. This gives the protein CASSISRTVAQPQHF. The rearrangement links TRBV19 to TRBJ1-5, with D maybe TRBD1 (6 bases). The CDR3 has 15 amino acids. CDR1 LNHDA and CDR2 SQIVND come from the germline V gene (reference sequence). Trimming removed 3 bases at V and 6 bases at J, with 15 bases between.

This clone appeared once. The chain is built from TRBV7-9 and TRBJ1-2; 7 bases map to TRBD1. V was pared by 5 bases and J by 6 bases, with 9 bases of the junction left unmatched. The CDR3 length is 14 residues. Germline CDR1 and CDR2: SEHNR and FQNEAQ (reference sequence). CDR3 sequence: CASSDHTGVDGYTF. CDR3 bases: TGTGCCAGCAGCGACCACACAGGGGTTGATGGCTACACCTTC.

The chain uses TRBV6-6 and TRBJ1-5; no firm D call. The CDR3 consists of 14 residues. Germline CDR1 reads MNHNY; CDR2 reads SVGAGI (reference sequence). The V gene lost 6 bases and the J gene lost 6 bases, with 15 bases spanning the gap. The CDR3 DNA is TGTGCCAGCAGATCGAGGTCTAGAGGTCAGCCCCAGCATTTT. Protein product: CASRSRSRGQPQHF.

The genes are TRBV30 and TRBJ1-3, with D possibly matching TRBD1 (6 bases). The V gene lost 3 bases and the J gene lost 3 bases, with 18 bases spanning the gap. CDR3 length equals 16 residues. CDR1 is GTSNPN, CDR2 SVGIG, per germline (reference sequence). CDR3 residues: CAWSPRGAGDGNTIYF. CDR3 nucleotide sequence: TGTGCCTGGAGCCCACGGGGGGCAGGGGATGGAAACACCATATATTTT.

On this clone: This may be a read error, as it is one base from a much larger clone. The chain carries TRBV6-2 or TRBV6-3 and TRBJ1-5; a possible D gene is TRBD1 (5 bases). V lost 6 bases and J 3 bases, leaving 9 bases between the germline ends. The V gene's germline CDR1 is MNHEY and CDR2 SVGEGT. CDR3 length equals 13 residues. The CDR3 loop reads CASSRDYNQPQHF. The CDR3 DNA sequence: TGTGCCAGCAGCCGGGACTACAATCAGCCCCAGCATTTT.

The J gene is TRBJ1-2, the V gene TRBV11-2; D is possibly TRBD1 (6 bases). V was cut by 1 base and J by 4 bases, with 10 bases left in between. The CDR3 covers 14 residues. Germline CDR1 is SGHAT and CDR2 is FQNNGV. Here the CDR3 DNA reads TGTGCCAGCAGCTTAGGGACAGCTTTCTATGGCTACACCTTC. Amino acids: CASSLGTAFYGYTF.